The 25 T cell receptor beta chains in this list originate from one sample, sequenced in a study of spatial heterogeneity in lung cancer. Their antigens are not known. Time point of the sample: sample taken at primary tumor resection. TCRdb ran MiXCR on the 5' RACE reads and lists one entry per CDR3 protein. Of around 95,000 distinct CDR3 sequences in the sample, around 4.8% are singletons; the top ten hold less than 25%. Whole-study results and caveats: Counts of expanded intratumoral alpha and beta TCRs tracked tumor mutation counts.

Source: lung tumor tissue, taken at surgery. Receptors originate from a male donor with early-stage non-small cell lung cancer.

This clonotype has more than one count but fewer than ten. J is TRBJ2-7 and V is TRBV5-1, with D possibly matching TRBD2 (5 bases). CDR3 size: 16 residues. Germline V CDR1 and CDR2: SGHRS, YFSETQ. Between the trimmed V and J ends, which lost 4 bases and 2 bases, there was a span of 19 bases. Here the CDR3 reads CASSATPSGTTYEQYF. In DNA form, the CDR3 reads TGCGCCAGCAGCGCTACCCCCAGCGGAACTACCTACGAGCAGTACTTC.

This clonotype has at least ten counts. CDR3 sequence (DNA): TGTGCCAGCAGTCCCGAGCGGGGGAGCACAGATACGCAGTATTTT. Encoded protein: CASSPERGSTDTQYF. V usage is TRBV28 and J usage is TRBJ2-3; TRBD2 aligns across 8 bases. Germline V gene sequence: CDR1 MDHEN, CDR2 SYDVKM. This CDR3 region has 15 residues. The J segment lost 0 bases and the V segment lost 5 bases, leaving 4 bases of the junction unmatched.

There are many counts of this clonotype. CDR3 residues: CSARRKGGSPTQYF. The CDR3 nucleotides are TGCAGTGCTAGACGGAAGGGTGGTAGTCCTACGCAGTATTTT. The chain uses TRBV20-1 and TRBJ2-3; D gene ambiguous. Trimming took off 2 bases at V and 8 bases at J, with 17 bases between the two ends. Germline V gene data show CDR1 as DFQATT and CDR2 as SNEGSKA (reference sequence). This CDR3 comprises 14 residues.

This clonotype was found many times. This sequence joins TRBV18 and TRBJ1-1; D is uncertain. The V end was cut by 5 bases, the J end by 4 bases, with 17 bases between. The CDR3 contains 15 residues. Germline CDR1 and CDR2: KGHSH and LQKENI. CDR3 bases: TGTGCCAGCTCATGGCGAGGAGCGGGTGTCACTGAAGCTTTCTTT. Residues: CASSWRGAGVTEAFF. Full variable domain (missing parts from reference TRBV18 and TRBJ1-1): NAGVMQNPRHLVRRRGQEARLRCSPMKGHSHVYWYRQLPEEGLKFMVYLQKENIIDESGMPKERFSAEFPKEGPSILRIQQVVRGDSAAYFCASSWRGAGVTEAFFGQGTRLTVV.

This clonotype was seen repeatedly, ten times or more. This chain connects TRBV4-1 to TRBJ1-5, with D unclear. The CDR3 is 14 residues long. CDR1 MGHRA and CDR2 YSYEKL come from the germline V gene. V was cut by 0 bases and J by 3 bases, with 6 bases left in between. The CDR3 region has the DNA TGCGCCAGCAGCCAAGATAGGGACAATCAGCCCCAGCATTTT. This gives the protein CASSQDRDNQPQHF.

This chain connects TRBV3-1 to TRBJ1-1, with D possibly being TRBD1 (6 bases). CDR1 and CDR2 from the germline V gene are LGHDT and YNNKEL (reference sequence). This CDR3 region has 15 residues. Trimming pared 4 bases from V and 7 bases from J, leaving 19 bases between. CDR3 bases: TGTGCCAGCAGCCCACGGGGGCGCATATCAGTTGAAGCTTTCTTT. This sequence encodes CASSPRGRISVEAFF.

The chain joins TRBV12-3 or TRBV12-4 to TRBJ2-5; a possible D gene is TRBD2 (6 bases). V lost 6 bases to trimming and J lost 6 bases, with 14 bases between them. The CDR3 is 13 amino acids. CDR3 sequence (DNA): TGTGCCAGCAGCTACGACGCGGGAAAGACCCAGTACTTC. Translation gives CASSYDAGKTQYF.

This clonotype was counted a single time. A read error is possible here, since a much larger clone lies one base away. J is TRBJ1-1 and V is TRBV29-1, with D possibly TRBD1 on 6 matching bases. This CDR3 is built from 10 residues. V was trimmed by 4 bases and J by 11 bases, leaving 11 bases between them. Germline V gives CDR1 SQVTM, CDR2 ANQGSEA. This CDR3 reads CSVAQGRAFF. CDR3 DNA sequence: TGCAGCGTTGCACAGGGTAGGGCTTTCTTT.

This clonotype occurred many times. The chain uses TRBV6-5 and TRBJ2-7; D remains ambiguous. The V gene's germline CDR1 is MNHEY and CDR2 SVGAGI. With 6 bases removed from V and 2 bases from J, the gap between germline ends came to 8 bases. The CDR3 runs 12 residues. The CDR3 region is CASRASTYEQYF. The CDR3, as DNA: TGTGCCAGCAGGGCCTCCACCTACGAGCAGTACTTC.

The rearrangement uses TRBV11-3 and TRBJ2-1; 9 bases map to TRBD1. V gave up 5 bases and J gave up 5 bases; unmatched junction bases: 7. Germline assignment: CDR1 SGHNT and CDR2 YENEEA. The CDR3 length is 15 residues. The CDR3 region is CASSPGQGIHNEQFF. CDR3 coding DNA: TGTGCCAGCAGCCCGGGACAGGGCATCCACAATGAGCAGTTCTTC.

This clonotype has a handful of counts. The J gene is TRBJ1-5, the V gene TRBV28; D not resolved. Between the trimmed V and J ends, which lost 7 bases and 4 bases, there was a span of 20 bases. Looked up from germline, CDR1 is MDHEN and CDR2 is SYDVKM. The CDR3 runs to 16 residues. CDR3 residues: CASTIGIAGRNQPQHF. The CDR3 bases are TGTGCCAGCACCATTGGGATCGCTGGCCGAAATCAGCCCCAGCATTTT.

This clonotype was observed a few times. This chain links TRBV7-9 with TRBJ2-6; D not certain. Germline CDR1 is SEHNR and CDR2 is FQNEAQ (reference sequence). V lost 1 base, J lost 2 bases, and 6 bases lay in between. The CDR3 is 15 amino acids. CDR3 amino acids: CASSLGLPGANVLTF. The CDR3, as DNA: TGTGCCAGCAGCTTAGGTCTTCCTGGGGCCAACGTCCTGACTTTC.

This clonotype was detected ten times or more. The chain employs TRBV3-1 and TRBJ1-6; the match to TRBD1 covers 8 bases. Losses at the gene ends were 4 bases for V and 8 bases for J; bases not matched to a gene: 4. This CDR3 is 14 amino acids long. The germline CDR1 and CDR2 sequences are LGHDT and YNNKEL (reference sequence). CDR3 nucleotide sequence: TGTGCCAGCAGCCGAGTGACAGGGGATTCACCCCTCCACTTT. This translates into CASSRVTGDSPLHF.

The CDR3 region has the DNA TGTGCCAGCATGTCGGGGGGAAAGCAAGGCGAGCAGTACTTC. Amino acids: CASMSGGKQGEQYF. The chain uses TRBV28 and TRBJ2-7; 7 positions agree with TRBD2. J lost 6 bases, V lost 7 bases, and 12 bases had no gene match. Germline assignment: CDR1 MDHEN and CDR2 SYDVKM. This CDR3 region has 14 residues.

This clonotype was detected ten times or more. The chain employs TRBV3-1 and TRBJ1-1; 7 bases are shared with TRBD1. V trimming: 4 bases; J trimming: 5 bases; junction bases outside the gene matches: 7. Germline V lookup: CDR1 LGHDT, CDR2 YNNKEL (reference sequence). The CDR3 consists of 14 residues. The CDR3 DNA reads TGTGCCAGCAGCCTAACGACAGGGCAAACTGAAGCTTTCTTT. It yields the protein CASSLTTGQTEAFF.

This clonotype was detected many times. CDR3: CASSLVARGDEQFF. In DNA, the CDR3 is TGTGCCAGCAGCTTAGTTGCCCGGGGCGATGAGCAGTTCTTC. This chain links TRBV7-2 with TRBJ2-1; D is tentatively TRBD1 or TRBD2 (5 bases each). Germline V lookup: CDR1 SGHTA, CDR2 FQGNSA. The CDR3 consists of 14 residues. Trimming took off 1 base at V and 8 bases at J, with 12 bases between the two ends. Based on the CDR3 plus reference TRBV7-2 and TRBJ2-1, the full variable domain is GAGVSQSPSNKVTEKGKDVELRCDPISGHTALYWYRQSLGQGLEFLIYFQGNSAPDKSGLPSDRFSAERTGGSVSTLTIQRTQQEDSAVYLCASSLVARGDEQFFGPGTRLTVL.

This chain links TRBV5-1 with TRBJ2-5; D remains unclear. CDR1 and CDR2 from the germline V gene are SGHRS and YFSETQ. The CDR3 is made up of 14 amino acids. Trimming shortened V by 7 bases and J by 0 bases, and 13 bases separated the two germline ends. As DNA, the CDR3 is TGCGCCAGCGGCCAAGGACGGTACCAAGAGACCCAGTACTTC. Its protein is CASGQGRYQETQYF.

This clonotype was observed at least ten times. The V call is TRBV7-2, the J call TRBJ1-4, with TRBD1 as a possible D gene (5 bases). This CDR3 comprises 12 residues. CDR1 SGHTA and CDR2 FQGNSA come from the germline V gene. V was cut by 5 bases and J by 8 bases, with 9 bases left in between. This CDR3 reads CASSGADEKLFF. The CDR3 DNA is TGTGCCAGCAGCGGGGCGGACGAAAAACTGTTTTTT.

Ten or more counts support this clonotype. This chain links TRBV6-1 with TRBJ2-6; no reliable D call. CDR1 and CDR2 from the germline V gene are MNHNS and SASEGT. The CDR3 has 17 residues. V gave up 2 bases and J gave up 1 base, with 12 bases separating them. The CDR3 DNA sequence: TGTGCCAGCAGTGAACTTGGACGATGGTCTGGGGCCAACGTCCTGACTTTC. Translating it yields CASSELGRWSGANVLTF.

In this sample, this clonotype turned up a few times. This chain connects TRBV7-8 to TRBJ2-5; the D call may be TRBD1 or TRBD2 (9 bases each). The CDR3 loop spans 16 amino acids. V shed 6 bases and J shed 5 bases, with 22 bases lying between them. CDR1 and CDR2 (germline): SGHVS, FQNEAQ. The CDR3 bases are TGTGCCAGCAGGCTAGCGGGACAGGGAGGTCGGGAGACCCAGTACTTC. This sequence encodes CASRLAGQGGRETQYF.

This chain connects TRBV15 to TRBJ2-6; unclear D gene. In germline, CDR1 is LNHNV, CDR2 YYDKDF (reference sequence). The CDR3 has 16 amino acids. V lost 0 bases, J lost 0 bases, and 6 bases lay in between. The DNA of the CDR3 is TGTGCCACCAGCAGAGAAACCTACTCTGGGGCCAACGTCCTGACTTTC. Translation: CATSRETYSGANVLTF.

There are many counts of this clonotype. This rearrangement joins TRBV6-6 to TRBJ2-3; the D is unclear. Germline CDR1 is MNHNY and CDR2 is SVGAGI (reference sequence). Trimming cost V 7 bases and J 5 bases, with 13 bases left between them. The CDR3 totals 13 residues. The CDR3 sequence is CASNPTREDTQYF. The CDR3 region has the DNA TGTGCCAGCAATCCTACAAGGGAAGATACGCAGTATTTT.

This clonotype has a handful of counts. The gene calls are TRBV4-1 and TRBJ1-2; a possible D gene is TRBD1 (6 bases). Trimming shortened V by 4 bases and J by 5 bases, and 20 bases separated the two germline ends. The CDR3 covers 16 residues. Germline V CDR1 and CDR2: MGHRA, YSYEKL. In DNA, the CDR3 is TGCGCCAGCAGCCCGTTGGAGGGCCAGGGGCGATATGGCTACACCTTC. Translation gives CASSPLEGQGRYGYTF.

This clonotype was seen ten or more times. The chain recombines TRBV6-1 with TRBJ2-7; D is undetermined. Germline assignment: CDR1 MNHNS and CDR2 SASEGT. CDR3 size: 12 residues. The V end was cut by 2 bases, the J end by 0 bases, with 2 bases between. CDR3 residues: CASSEYSYEQYF. The CDR3 DNA reads as TGTGCCAGCAGTGAATACTCCTACGAGCAGTACTTC.

In this sample, this clonotype turned up many times. The CDR3 DNA reads TGTGCCAGCAGCCCCGGACTCTCCCTGATCCACGAGCAGTACTTC. It is translated as CASSPGLSLIHEQYF. The chain is built from TRBV7-9 and TRBJ2-7; D may be TRBD2 (5 bases). Germline V gene sequence: CDR1 SEHNR, CDR2 FQNEAQ (reference sequence). The CDR3 is 15 residues long. V was cut by 5 bases and J by 5 bases, with 19 bases left in between.